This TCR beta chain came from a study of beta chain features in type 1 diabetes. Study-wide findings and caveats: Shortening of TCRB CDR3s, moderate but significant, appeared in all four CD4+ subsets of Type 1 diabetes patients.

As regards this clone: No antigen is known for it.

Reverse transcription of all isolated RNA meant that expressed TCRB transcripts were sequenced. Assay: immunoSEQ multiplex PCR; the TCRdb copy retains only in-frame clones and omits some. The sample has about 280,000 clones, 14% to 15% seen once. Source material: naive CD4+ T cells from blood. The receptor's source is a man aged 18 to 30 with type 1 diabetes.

The CDR3 protein is CASRVAGSSYNEQFF. The CDR3 DNA is TGTGCCAGCAGGGTAGCGGGAAGTTCCTACAATGAGCAGTTCTTC. The chain uses TRBV11-1 and TRBJ2-1, with 8 bases fitting TRBD2. CDR3 length: 15 residues. Germline V lookup: CDR1 SGHAT, CDR2 FQDESV (reference sequence). The junction had 5 bases not matched to a gene; V was cut back by 6 bases and J by 1 base.